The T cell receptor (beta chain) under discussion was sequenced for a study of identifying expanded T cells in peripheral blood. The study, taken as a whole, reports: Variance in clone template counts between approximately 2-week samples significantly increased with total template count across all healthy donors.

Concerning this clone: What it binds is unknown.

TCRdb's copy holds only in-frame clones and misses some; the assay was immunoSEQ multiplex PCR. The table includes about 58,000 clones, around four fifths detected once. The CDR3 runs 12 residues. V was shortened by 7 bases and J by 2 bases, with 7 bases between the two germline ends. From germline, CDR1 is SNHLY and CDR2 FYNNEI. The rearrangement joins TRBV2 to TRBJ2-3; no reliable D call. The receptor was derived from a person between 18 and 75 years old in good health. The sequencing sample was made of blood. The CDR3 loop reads CASTLNTDTQYF. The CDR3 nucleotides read TGTGCCAGCACTCTGAACACAGATACGCAGTATTTT.